Each of the 4 T cell receptor beta chains below was sequenced from the same sample in a study of CD8 T cells in Susac syndrome. Random hexamers were used to reverse transcribe an amount of roughly 0.45 to 1 ug RNA. TCRdb analysed the immunoSEQ multiplex PCR reads with MiXCR anew, one entry per CDR3 protein. The table includes under 110,000 distinct CDR3 sequences, 94% detected once. The sample consisted of CD8+ T cells from PBMCs. These TCRs come from a human donor with Susac syndrome.

The chain is built from TRBV27 and TRBJ1-5; D not resolved. Germline V gene data show CDR1 as MNHEY and CDR2 as SMNVEV (reference sequence). The CDR3 extends over 13 amino acids. V lost 4 bases, J lost 2 bases, and 6 bases lay in between. Here the CDR3 DNA reads TGTGCCAGCAGTTACGCCCGCAATCAGCCCCAGCATTTT. This codes for CASSYARNQPQHF.

The sample holds a few counts of this clonotype. The J gene is TRBJ2-5, the V gene TRBV14; unclear D gene. The V gene lost 0 bases and the J gene lost 5 bases, with 13 bases spanning the gap. Germline-derived CDR1 and CDR2 are SGHDN and FVKESK. The CDR3 spans 15 residues. The DNA of the CDR3 is TGTGCCAGCAGCCAAGAATGGGGTAGGACGGAGACCCAGTACTTC. This translates into CASSQEWGRTETQYF.

V gene TRBV6-9 combines with J gene TRBJ2-3, with D tentatively TRBD2 (5 bases). The V gene lost 10 bases and the J gene lost 7 bases, with 9 bases spanning the gap. This CDR3 spans 10 amino acids. CDR1 and CDR2 (germline): MNHGY, SVAAGI. Here the CDR3 reads CANSGYTQYF. CDR3 in DNA: TGTGCCAACAGCGGATATACGCAGTATTTT.

V gene TRBV27 combines with J gene TRBJ1-4; 7 nucleotides align to TRBD1. The CDR3 contains 13 residues. The germline gives CDR1 MNHEY, CDR2 SMNVEV (reference sequence). The junction had 2 bases not matched to a gene; V was cut back by 7 bases and J by 3 bases. CDR3 residues: CASMGQSNEKLFF. In DNA, the CDR3 is TGTGCCAGCATGGGACAGTCTAATGAAAAACTGTTTTTT. Full variable domain (remainder filled in from reference TRBV27 and TRBJ1-4): EAQVTQNPRYLITVTGKKLTVTCSQNMNHEYMSWYRQDPGLGLRQIYYSMNVEVTDKGDVPEGYKVSRKEKRNFPLILESPSPNQTSLYFCASMGQSNEKLFFGSGTQLSVL.